This TCR beta chain was obtained from a study of monozygotic twins with cystic fibrosis. As for the study in general: Around 3 micrograms of fragmented DNA underwent around 15 PCR cycles for library preparation.

The method was immunoSEQ multiplex PCR; TCRdb's version includes in-frame clones alone and lacks a portion of them. The table records some 30,000 clones, 92% of them present only once. V lost 6 bases and J lost 1, with 12 bases in between. Germline CDR1 and CDR2: MNHNY and SVGAGI (reference sequence). The CDR3 has 14 amino acids. To note about this clone: Its specificity is not known.

Findings and caveats of the study: Monozygotic CF twins shared more identical nucleotide clonotypes than unrelated patients.

The receptor was derived from a girl aged 2-10 years with cystic fibrosis. Sequencing input: blood. The chain couples TRBV6-6 to TRBJ1-1, with D hard to call. CDR3 protein: CASSSSGSNTEAFF. The CDR3, as DNA: TGTGCCAGCAGCTCTTCGGGATCGAACACTGAAGCTTTCTTT.